The clone carrying this T cell receptor beta chain came up many times. This specimen belongs to a study of regulatory T cells in long-lasting Graves disease. The overall study: Antithyroid drug exposure in newly diagnosed Graves' patients had lasted under 3 months.

The time point: newly diagnosed GD, antithyroid drugs for less than 3 months. RNA from PBMCs was the source of the TCR library. Enrollment of patients was through an endocrinology department in Xi'an, China. CDR3 regions were amplified by Arm-PCR using iRepertoire HTBI primers to build TCR beta libraries. TCRdb independently ran MiXCR on the multiplex PCR reads; one entry per CDR3 protein. Of around 400,000 distinct CDR3 sequences listed, about 11% were seen once; the top ten hold around 18%. Trimming pared 8 bases from V and 3 bases from J, leaving 11 bases between. This CDR3 has 14 residues. The sample was also reused in another study, on T cells in Graves' hyperthyroidism and ophthalmopathy. That source notes: Ophthalmopathy was distinguished from stable hyperthyroidism by 13 V-J signatures.

The sequencing here drew on peripheral blood mononuclear cells (PBMCs), taken at new diagnosis, from a patient treated with antithyroid drugs. J is TRBJ1-6 and V is TRBV12-3 or TRBV12-4, with D uncertain. This sequence was found in a woman under 30 with Graves disease. CDR3 bases: TGTGCCAGCTCAACTCCTGGCTATAATTCACCCCTCCACTTT. Its protein is CASSTPGYNSPLHF.